These T cell receptor beta chains were read from a single sample in a study of cytomegalovirus exposure and HLA in healthy donors. Profiled with immunoSEQ multiplex PCR; TCRdb holds only in-frame clones, not every one. The sample records tens of thousands of clones, more than 60% being singletons. The sample was PBMCs. All receptors come from a male donor in good health and CMV-seropositive. CDR3s include the opening cysteine and the closing phenylalanine or tryptophan. The D gene is left open where the match is weak. Size is stated for part of the rows, as once, few or many counts, or as a class when the clone is expanded.

cdr3_nt cdr3_aa j_call v_call clone_size d_call
TGTGCCAGCAGCTTCCCGGACAGAGTCACAGATACGCAGTATTTT CASSFPDRVTDTQYF TRBJ2-3 TRBV11-3 . .
TGTGCCACCCAGACTAGCGGGGATCGGGGTGAGCAGTTCTTC CATQTSGDRGEQFF TRBJ2-1 TRBV10-3 . TRBD2
TGTGCCAGCAGCGTAGGACAGTCTGGAAACACCATATATTTT CASSVGQSGNTIYF TRBJ1-3 TRBV9 . .
TGTGCCACCAGCAGAGATGGAGACAGGGGGATCCGAGCCGAATCCTACGAGCAGTACTTC CATSRDGDRGIRAESYEQYF TRBJ2-7 TRBV15 . TRBD1
TGTGCCAGCAGCAGAGGCAGGGCTCAAGAGACCCAGTACTTC CASSRGRAQETQYF TRBJ2-5 TRBV5-5 . .
TGTGCCAGCAGCTTAGACAGGGTTAGCACAGATACGCAGTATTTT CASSLDRVSTDTQYF TRBJ2-3 TRBV7-2 . .
TGTGCCAGCAGCCAAAACCGGGATCCATTGTACGAGCAGTACTTC CASSQNRDPLYEQYF TRBJ2-7 TRBV4-2 . .
TGTGCCAGCAGATCCGGACTGGGCGAGCAGTACTTC CASRSGLGEQYF TRBJ2-7 TRBV6-5 . .
TGTGCCAGTAGTTATGTTAGTACCGGGGGTGGCTACACCTTC CASSYVSTGGGYTF TRBJ1-2 TRBV19 . .
TGTGCCTGGACTAAACAGGGATCGGGCAATCAGCCCCAGCATTTT CAWTKQGSGNQPQHF TRBJ1-5 TRBV30 . .
TGTGCCAGCAGCGTCCTTTCGGCTAGCGGGGGGGAGACCCAGTACTTC CASSVLSASGGETQYF TRBJ2-5 TRBV7-2 . TRBD2
TGCGCCAGCAGCTCGACAGGGGTGAAGACTGAAGCTTTCTTT CASSSTGVKTEAFF TRBJ1-1 TRBV4-1 once TRBD1
TGTGCCAGTAGTGCTACAGGGGCCGGGGCCAACGTCCTGACTTTC CASSATGAGANVLTF TRBJ2-6 TRBV19 . TRBD1